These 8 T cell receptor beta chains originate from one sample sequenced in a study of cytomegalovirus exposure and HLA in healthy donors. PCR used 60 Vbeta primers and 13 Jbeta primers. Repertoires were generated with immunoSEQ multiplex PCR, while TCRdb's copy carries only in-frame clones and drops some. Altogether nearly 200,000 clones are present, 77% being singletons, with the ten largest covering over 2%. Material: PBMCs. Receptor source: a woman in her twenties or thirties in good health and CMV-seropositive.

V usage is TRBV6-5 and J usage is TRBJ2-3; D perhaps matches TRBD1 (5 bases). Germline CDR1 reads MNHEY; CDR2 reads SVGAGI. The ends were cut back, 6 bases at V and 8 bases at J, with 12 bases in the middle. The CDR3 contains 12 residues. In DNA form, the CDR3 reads TGTGCCAGCAGGCCCCAGGGTGGTACGCAGTATTTT. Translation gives CASRPQGGTQYF.

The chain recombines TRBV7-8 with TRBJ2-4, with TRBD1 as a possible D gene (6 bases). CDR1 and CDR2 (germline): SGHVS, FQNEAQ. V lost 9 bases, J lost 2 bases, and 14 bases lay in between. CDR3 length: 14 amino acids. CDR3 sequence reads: CASLQGTTKNIQYF. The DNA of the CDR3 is TGTGCCAGTCTTCAGGGGACCACCAAAAACATTCAGTACTTC.

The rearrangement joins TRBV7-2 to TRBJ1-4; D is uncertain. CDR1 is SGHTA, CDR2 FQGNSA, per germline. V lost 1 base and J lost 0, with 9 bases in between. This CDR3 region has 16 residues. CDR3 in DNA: TGTGCCAGCAGCTTAGAGTGGGCAGCAACTAATGAAAAACTGTTTTTT. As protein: CASSLEWAATNEKLFF.

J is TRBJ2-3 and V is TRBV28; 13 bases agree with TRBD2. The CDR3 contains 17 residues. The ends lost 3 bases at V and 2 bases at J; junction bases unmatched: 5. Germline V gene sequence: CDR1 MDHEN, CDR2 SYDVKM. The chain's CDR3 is CASSFAGTSGITDTQYF. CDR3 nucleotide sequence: TGTGCCAGCAGTTTTGCCGGGACTAGCGGGATCACAGATACGCAGTATTTT.

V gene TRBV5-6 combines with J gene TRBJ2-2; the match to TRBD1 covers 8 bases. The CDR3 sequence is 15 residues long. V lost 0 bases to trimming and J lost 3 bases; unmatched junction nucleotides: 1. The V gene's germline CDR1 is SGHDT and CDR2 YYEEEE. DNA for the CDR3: TGTGCCAGCAGCTTGGGGACAGGGTACACCGGGGAGCTGTTTTTT. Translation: CASSLGTGYTGELFF.

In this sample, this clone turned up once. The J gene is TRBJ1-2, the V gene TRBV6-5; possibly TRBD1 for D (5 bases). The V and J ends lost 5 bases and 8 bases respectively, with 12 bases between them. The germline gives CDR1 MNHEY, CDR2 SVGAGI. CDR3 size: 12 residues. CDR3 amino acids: CASSPTGGGYTF. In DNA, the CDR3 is TGTGCCAGCAGTCCGACCGGGGGAGGCTACACCTTC.

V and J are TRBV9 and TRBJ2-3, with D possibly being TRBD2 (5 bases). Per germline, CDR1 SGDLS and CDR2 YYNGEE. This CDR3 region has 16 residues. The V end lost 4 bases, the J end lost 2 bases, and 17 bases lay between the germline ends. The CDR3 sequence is CASSLPTGLITDTQYF. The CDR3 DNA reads TGTGCCAGCAGCCTACCCACCGGACTCATCACAGATACGCAGTATTTT.

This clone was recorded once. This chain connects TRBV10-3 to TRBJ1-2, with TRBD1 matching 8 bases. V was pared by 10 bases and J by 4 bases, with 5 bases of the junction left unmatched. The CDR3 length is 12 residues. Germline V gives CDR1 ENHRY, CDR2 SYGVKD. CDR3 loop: CATEDRAYGYTF. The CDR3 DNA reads TGTGCCACAGAGGACAGGGCCTATGGCTACACCTTC.